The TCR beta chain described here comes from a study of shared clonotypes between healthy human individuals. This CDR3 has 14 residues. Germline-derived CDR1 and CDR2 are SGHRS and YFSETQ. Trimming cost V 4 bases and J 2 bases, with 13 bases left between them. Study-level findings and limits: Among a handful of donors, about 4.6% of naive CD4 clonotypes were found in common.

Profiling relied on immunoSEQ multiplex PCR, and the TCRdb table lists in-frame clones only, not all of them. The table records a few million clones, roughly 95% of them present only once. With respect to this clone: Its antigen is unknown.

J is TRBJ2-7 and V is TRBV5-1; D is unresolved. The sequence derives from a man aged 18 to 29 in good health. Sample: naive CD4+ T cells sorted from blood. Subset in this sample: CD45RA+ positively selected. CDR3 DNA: TGCGCCAGCAGCACCGCCGAGCCCCCCTACGAGCAGTACTTC. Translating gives CASSTAEPPYEQYF. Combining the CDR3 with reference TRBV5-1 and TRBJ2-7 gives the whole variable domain KAGVTQTPRYLIKTRGQQVTLSCSPISGHRSVSWYQQTPGQGLQFLFEYFSETQRNKGNFPGRFSGRQFSNSRSEMNVSTLELGDSALYLCASSTAEPPYEQYFGPGTRLTVT.